One sample yielded the 8 T cell receptor beta chains listed below, sequenced in a study of blood T cells in healthy people across ages. A sample-barcoded 5' primer and a J-beta primer mix were used in a second PCR of about 7 to 11 cycles. From the 5' RACE reads, TCRdb called clonotypes with MiXCR, one entry per CDR3 protein. Of over 1,500,000 distinct CDR3 sequences listed, less than 50% are singletons. Material for sequencing was blood. The receptors here all came from a woman in her forties in good health.

This chain connects TRBV28 to TRBJ1-2; D uncertain. Germline V CDR1 and CDR2: MDHEN, SYDVKM. The V end was cut by 2 bases, the J end by 6 bases, with 13 bases between. The CDR3 is 14 amino acids. CDR3 residues: CASSLLGRVDGYTF. CDR3 bases: TGTGCCAGCAGTTTACTAGGACGCGTCGATGGCTACACCTTC.

Written as DNA, the CDR3 is TGCAGTGCTAGAGATCCGACGGGGTTCGAGCAGTACTTC. Translated, it gives CSARDPTGFEQYF. This rearrangement joins TRBV20-1 to TRBJ2-7, with D perhaps TRBD2 (5 bases). CDR3 length equals 13 residues. V lost 0 bases and J lost 6, with 12 bases in between. Germline V gene sequence: CDR1 DFQATT, CDR2 SNEGSKA (reference sequence).

The chain carries TRBV7-9 and TRBJ2-4; 11 nucleotides agree with TRBD2. Germline V CDR1 and CDR2: SEHNR, FQNEAQ (reference sequence). The CDR3 is 19 residues long. After removal of 1 base from V and 1 base from J, the junction contained 9 bases not matched to a gene. As DNA, the CDR3 is TGTGCCAGCAGCTTAGATGGTAGCGGGGGGGCCTGGGCCAAAAACATTCAGTACTTC. Translation: CASSLDGSGGAWAKNIQYF.

The count of this clonotype is one. The chain uses TRBV20-1 and TRBJ2-7; D remains ambiguous. V lost 4 bases and J lost 12, with 7 bases in between. The germline V gene has CDR1 DFQATT and CDR2 SNEGSKA (reference sequence). The CDR3 consists of 8 residues. This CDR3 reads CSATQGYF. CDR3 coding DNA: TGCAGTGCTACCCAAGGGTACTTC.

The CDR3 DNA reads TGTGCCAGCAGCCGTCCCGAGCGGGCTACACGCACCGGGGAGCTGTTTTTT. This codes for CASSRPERATRTGELFF. This chain connects TRBV14 to TRBJ2-2; D perhaps matches TRBD2 (6 bases). In germline, CDR1 is SGHDN, CDR2 FVKESK. V was clipped by 4 bases and J by 4 bases, with 19 bases between them. There are 17 residues in the CDR3.

V gene TRBV7-2 combines with J gene TRBJ1-4; D gene uncertain. Trimming left V 4 bases short and J 4 bases short, with 10 bases between. Looked up from germline, CDR1 is SGHTA and CDR2 is FQGNSA. The CDR3 sequence is 14 residues long. CDR3: CASSSEQINEKLFF. In nucleotides, the CDR3 is TGTGCCAGCAGCTCCGAACAGATTAATGAAAAACTGTTTTTT.

V gene TRBV5-1 combines with J gene TRBJ2-7; the D is unclear. The ends were cut back, 0 bases at V and 0 bases at J, with 10 bases in the middle. This CDR3 is 15 amino acids long. Germline CDR1 and CDR2: SGHRS and YFSETQ. CDR3 sequence reads: CASSLEGSFSYEQYF. The CDR3 DNA is TGCGCCAGCAGCTTGGAAGGCTCCTTCTCCTACGAGCAGTACTTC.

This clonotype was observed a few times. The rearrangement joins TRBV3-1 to TRBJ2-1; possibly TRBD1 for D (5 bases). Germline lookup yields CDR1 LGHDT and CDR2 YNNKEL (reference sequence). The germline V and J ends were trimmed by 2 bases and 8 bases, with 22 bases remaining between them. CDR3 size: 17 residues. CDR3 DNA: TGTGCCAGCAGCCAAATGCCGAGGCAGGGTGGGTTCGATGAGCAGTTCTTC. Protein product: CASSQMPRQGGFDEQFF.